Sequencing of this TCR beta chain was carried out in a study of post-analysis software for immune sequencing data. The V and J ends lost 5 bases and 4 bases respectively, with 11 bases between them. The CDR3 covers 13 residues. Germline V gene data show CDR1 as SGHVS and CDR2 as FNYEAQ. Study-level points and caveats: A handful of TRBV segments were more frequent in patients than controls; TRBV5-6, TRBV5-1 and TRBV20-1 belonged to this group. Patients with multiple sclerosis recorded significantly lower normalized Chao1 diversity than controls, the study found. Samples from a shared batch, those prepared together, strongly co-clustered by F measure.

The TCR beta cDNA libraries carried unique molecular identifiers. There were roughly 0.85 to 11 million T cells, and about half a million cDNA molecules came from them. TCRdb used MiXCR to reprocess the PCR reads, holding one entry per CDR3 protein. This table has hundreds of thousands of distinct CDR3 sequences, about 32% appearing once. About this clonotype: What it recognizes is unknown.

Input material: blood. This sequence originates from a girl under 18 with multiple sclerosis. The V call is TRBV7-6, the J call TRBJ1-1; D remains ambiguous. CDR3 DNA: TGTGCCAGCAGCCCTGTCGAAGCCACTGAAGCTTTCTTT. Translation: CASSPVEATEAFF.